This paragraph reports one T cell receptor beta chain. The antigen is undetermined. The CDR3 has 13 residues. Germline V gene sequence: CDR1 LGHDT, CDR2 YNNKEL (reference sequence). Trimming pared 3 bases from V and 5 bases from J, leaving 8 bases between. The data originate from a study of T cell repertoires in cytomegalovirus infection. On the study more broadly: Indications of both CMV infection and matching HLA type were provided by public TCR beta signatures.

TCRdb ran MiXCR on the reads and lists one entry per CDR3 protein. This table has more than 250,000 distinct CDR3 sequences, approximately 25% appearing once. The specimen comprised cultured PBMCs, sampled from culture after CMV antigen stimulation. This clonotype originated in a human donor in good health (CMV status not recorded). Some clones in this sample may be carry-over from other donors' samples. The chain joins TRBV3-1 to TRBJ1-5; unclear D gene. CDR3 loop: CASSQSWDQPQHF. The CDR3 nucleotides are TGTGCCAGCAGCCAGAGCTGGGATCAGCCCCAGCATTTT.